Listed here are 15 T cell receptor beta chains from one sample, sequenced in a study of beta chain features in type 1 diabetes (dated by TCRdb to between 2018 and 2020). Their cognate antigens are unknown. The method behind the library was the immunoSEQ multiplex PCR assay. The entire isolated RNA was reverse transcribed using the High Capacity cDNA Reverse Transcription Kit, and thus expressed TCRB transcripts were sequenced. The table was pulled from immuneACCESS by TCRdb, which kept in-frame rearrangements only. Such tables lose some clones; where checked, under half of the loss comes from unresolved V genes, and the rest has no known cause. The sample table shows 150,000 to 200,000 clones, and roughly 60% are seen once. The ten largest clones capture 0.08% to 0.095% of the sample. Results the study describes overall, beyond this receptor: A moderate but significant shortening of TCRB CDR3 length was observed in type 1 diabetes patients in all four CD4+ subsets.

The sequenced material came from naive CD4+ T cells from blood. The intended sense of this specimen's cell subset or site label: true naive CD4+ T cells. All receptors derive from a man aged 30 to 45 with type 1 diabetes.

This clone turned up a few times. The chain combines TRBV15 with TRBJ2-5; D may match TRBD1 or TRBD2 (5 bases each). Germline CDR1 is LNHNV and CDR2 is YYDKDF (reference sequence). This CDR3 is built from 15 residues. Trimming cost V 1 base and J 5 bases, with 14 bases left between them. The CDR3 here is CATSRVGEGTETQYF. For the CDR3, the DNA is TGTGCCACCAGCAGAGTTGGCGAAGGGACGGAGACCCAGTACTTC. Based on the CDR3 plus reference TRBV15 and TRBJ2-5, the full variable domain is DAMVIQNPRYQVTQFGKPVTLSCSQTLNHNVMYWYQQKSSQAPKLLFHYYDKDFNNEADTPDNFQSRRPNTSFCFLDIRSPGLGDTAMYLCATSRVGEGTETQYFGPGTRLLVL.

Points on this clone: The sample holds other DNA sequences that translate to the same CDR3. The chain employs TRBV30 and TRBJ1-2; tentative D call: TRBD1 (5 bases). CDR1 is GTSNPN, CDR2 SVGIG, per germline (reference sequence). Trimming pared 2 bases from V and 4 bases from J, leaving 8 bases between. The CDR3 loop spans 12 amino acids. As DNA, the CDR3 is TGTGCCTGGAGTCGGGGCGGCTATGGCTACACCTTC. Translating it yields CAWSRGGYGYTF.

The chain couples TRBV5-6 to TRBJ2-3; 7 bases map to TRBD2. The junction had 6 bases not matched to a gene; V was cut back by 1 base and J by 4 bases. Germline V gives CDR1 SGHDT, CDR2 YYEEEE. There are 15 residues in the CDR3. The DNA of the CDR3 is TGTGCCAGCAGCTTGAGCGGGACCCTCCCAGATACGCAGTATTTT. Its protein product is CASSLSGTLPDTQYF.

This clone was detected a few times. This sequence joins TRBV30 and TRBJ2-5, with TRBD2 as a possible D gene (5 bases). The V end lost 0 bases, the J end lost 1 base, and 9 bases lay between the germline ends. Germline lookup yields CDR1 GTSNPN and CDR2 SVGIG (reference sequence). The CDR3 contains 14 residues. This CDR3 is CAWSVGIFQETQYF. The CDR3 DNA reads as TGTGCCTGGAGTGTCGGGATTTTCCAAGAGACCCAGTACTTC. Full variable domain (rest looked up from reference TRBV30 and TRBJ2-5): SQTIHQWPATLVQPVGSPLSLECTVEGTSNPNLYWYRQAAGRGLQLLFYSVGIGQISSEVPQNLSASRPQDRQFILSSKKLLLSDSGFYLCAWSVGIFQETQYFGPGTRLLVL.

The rearrangement uses TRBV7-9 and TRBJ2-2, with unresolved D. The CDR3 has 14 amino acids. Trimming cost V 0 bases and J 5 bases, with 7 bases left between them. Germline V lookup: CDR1 SEHNR, CDR2 FQNEAQ (reference sequence). CDR3 sequence reads: CASSLAALTGELFF. The CDR3 DNA follows: TGTGCCAGCAGCTTAGCTGCGTTAACCGGGGAGCTGTTTTTT.

The chain uses TRBV25-1 and TRBJ2-5; D is unresolved. The germline CDR1 and CDR2 sequences are MGHDK and SYGVNS. Trimming removed 6 bases at V and 1 base at J, with 9 bases between. CDR3 length: 13 amino acids. The CDR3 bases are TGTGCCAGCAGCAGCGCGGCCCAAGAGACCCAGTACTTC. Translation: CASSSAAQETQYF. The full variable domain, completed using reference TRBV25-1 and TRBJ2-5, is EADIYQTPRYLVIGTGKKITLECSQTMGHDKMYWYQQDPGMELHLIHYSYGVNSTEKGDLSSESTVSRIRTEHFPLTLESARPSHTSQYLCASSSAAQETQYFGPGTRLLVL.

V is TRBV1 and J is TRBJ2-4; TRBD2 is taken as the D call from the table, unchecked against the DNA. TRBV1 is flagged as a pseudogene. The CDR3 sequence is 15 residues long. The CDR3 sequence is CTSSRAGLAGGLWYF. The CDR3 region has the DNA TGCACCAGCAGCCGAGCGGGGCTAGCGGGGGGCCTTTGGTACTTC.

This clone showed up just a few times. This chain joins TRBV15 and TRBJ2-5, with a weak D call TRBD2 (6 bases). The germline gives CDR1 LNHNV, CDR2 YYDKDF (reference sequence). The CDR3 is 14 amino acids. Between the trimmed V and J ends, which lost 3 bases and 4 bases, there was a span of 12 bases. CDR3 amino acids: CATSSGRAGETQYF. The CDR3 DNA reads TGTGCCACCAGCAGCGGTAGAGCGGGAGAGACCCAGTACTTC.

This sequence joins TRBV7-9 and TRBJ2-7; 10 bases align to TRBD1. The CDR3 is 13 amino acids. Germline lookup yields CDR1 SEHNR and CDR2 FQNEAQ (reference sequence). Trimming took 8 bases from V and 4 from J; bases not matched to a gene: 5. The CDR3 nucleotides read TGTGCCAGCCAAGACAGGGGGCCGTACGAGCAGTACTTC. This translates into CASQDRGPYEQYF. Supplemented by reference TRBV7-9 and TRBJ2-7, the full variable domain reads DTGVSQNPRHKITKRGQNVTFRCDPISEHNRLYWYRQTLGQGPEFLTYFQNEAQLEKSRLLSDRFSAERPKGSFSTLEIQRTEQGDSAMYLCASQDRGPYEQYFGPGTRLTVT.

This sequence joins TRBV20-1 and TRBJ2-3, with unresolved D. The CDR3 is 10 residues long. The V gene lost 5 bases and the J gene lost 11 bases, with 11 bases spanning the gap. Germline V gene lookup returns CDR1 DFQATT and CDR2 SNEGSKA (reference sequence). CDR3 DNA sequence: TGCAGTGCTCCTCTGAGTGGGCAGTATTTT. It specifies CSAPLSGQYF.

The chain is built from TRBV2 and TRBJ2-3, with TRBD2 matching 8 bases. Germline-derived CDR1 and CDR2 are SNHLY and FYNNEI. J was trimmed by 1 base and V by 4 bases; bases with no gene match: 4. The CDR3 is 15 residues long. CDR3 in DNA: TGTGCCAGCAGTGCCGGGAGGGGTGGCACAGATACGCAGTATTTT. Its translation: CASSAGRGGTDTQYF.

The V call is TRBV10-3, the J call TRBJ2-7, with 14 bases identical to TRBD2. The CDR3 covers 15 residues. The trim removed 8 bases at V and 2 bases at J, leaving 5 bases unmatched. Looked up from germline, CDR1 is ENHRY and CDR2 is SYGVKD. As DNA, the CDR3 is TGTGCCATCGGGACTAGCGGGGGTTCGACCTACGAGCAGTACTTC. It is translated as CAIGTSGGSTYEQYF.

The chain joins TRBV4-3 to TRBJ2-1; D remains ambiguous. Germline values: CDR1 LGHNA, CDR2 YSLEER. Trimming pared 0 bases from V and 0 bases from J, leaving 21 bases between. The CDR3 totals 20 residues. The CDR3 DNA sequence: TGCGCCAGCAGCCAAGAATTGGCCCGGGCGGCGTCTCCCTCCTACAATGAGCAGTTCTTC. Its translation is CASSQELARAASPSYNEQFF.

This clone appeared a single time. The chain uses TRBV30 and TRBJ1-1; D not resolved. Trimming pared 4 bases from V and 1 base from J, leaving 10 bases between. Germline V gene lookup returns CDR1 GTSNPN and CDR2 SVGIG (reference sequence). The CDR3 runs 13 residues. CDR3 sequence: CAWKRSENTEAFF. CDR3 sequence (DNA): TGTGCCTGGAAAAGGAGTGAGAACACTGAAGCTTTCTTT.

This chain links TRBV30 with TRBJ1-3, with TRBD1 matching over 10 bases. This CDR3 region has 15 residues. The germline CDR1 and CDR2 sequences are GTSNPN and SVGIG (reference sequence). J gave up 0 bases and V 3 bases, and 2 bases lay outside the gene matches. CDR3 sequence reads: CAWRGTGASGNTIYF. The CDR3 nucleotides are TGTGCCTGGAGAGGGACAGGGGCCTCTGGAAACACCATATATTTT.